Listed here are 8 T cell receptor beta chains from one sample, sequenced in a study of graft-versus-host responses after intestinal transplantation. The antigens of these receptors remain unknown. The protocol was immunoSEQ multiplex PCR, while the TCRdb copy is restricted to in-frame clones and leaves out a portion. Of 85,000 to 90,000 clones in the sample, roughly four fifths were seen once. Material: unstimulated CD8+ T cells sorted from spleen or lymph node cells, obtained before intestinal transplant. The receptors shown here come from a human donor who received an intestinal transplant.

The table lists this clone with a count of one. The CDR3, as DNA: TGTGCCAGCAGGGCCGTAAGAGAGACCCAGTACTTC. Its translation: CASRAVRETQYF. The rearrangement links TRBV6-5 to TRBJ2-5; D uncertain. This CDR3 is 12 amino acids long. V gave up 6 bases and J gave up 4 bases, with 9 bases separating them. Germline V gene lookup returns CDR1 MNHEY and CDR2 SVGAGI.

The chain couples TRBV27 to TRBJ2-1; D possibly corresponds to TRBD2 (5 bases). V lost 0 bases and J lost 4, with 7 bases in between. CDR1 is MNHEY and CDR2 is SMNVEV in the germline V gene (reference sequence). This CDR3 spans 14 amino acids. The CDR3 region is CASSLSGVYNEQFF. CDR3 sequence (DNA): TGTGCCAGCAGTTTATCCGGGGTTTACAATGAGCAGTTCTTC.

CDR3 protein: CASSYYRGPEAFF. In nucleotides, the CDR3 is TGTGCCAGCAGTTACTACAGGGGGCCTGAAGCTTTCTTT. The J gene is TRBJ1-1, the V gene TRBV6-5, with 9 bases lining up with TRBD1. Germline V gene lookup returns CDR1 MNHEY and CDR2 SVGAGI. This CDR3 comprises 13 residues. V shed 1 base and J 6 bases; nucleotides not matched to a gene: 0.

This sequence joins TRBV4-1 and TRBJ1-2; D possibly corresponds to TRBD1 (5 bases). The CDR3 contains 16 residues. V was cut by 2 bases and J by 2 bases, with 15 bases left in between. Germline V lookup: CDR1 MGHRA, CDR2 YSYEKL. For the CDR3, the DNA is TGCGCCAGCAGCCAAATCCCGGGGCAGGAAAACTATGGCTACACCTTC. Protein sequence: CASSQIPGQENYGYTF.

The CDR3 nucleotides are TGTGCCAGCAGTTTATTGGGGGGTGGTCAGCCCCAGCATTTT. This encodes CASSLLGGGQPQHF. The chain employs TRBV27 and TRBJ1-5; weak D call: TRBD1 (5 bases). V lost 1 base to trimming and J lost 6 bases, with 10 bases between them. This CDR3 region has 14 residues. Germline CDR1 and CDR2: MNHEY and SMNVEV (reference sequence).

CDR3 region: CASSQDARTRPYEQYF. As DNA, the CDR3 is TGCGCCAGCAGCCAAGACGCGAGGACTAGACCCTACGAGCAGTACTTC. This chain joins TRBV4-1 and TRBJ2-7, with TRBD2 matching over 7 bases. Germline V lookup: CDR1 MGHRA, CDR2 YSYEKL. This CDR3 is 16 amino acids long. J lost 2 bases, V lost 0 bases, and 7 bases had no gene match.

This chain joins TRBV4-1 and TRBJ1-5; D may be TRBD1 (6 bases). Germline lookup yields CDR1 MGHRA and CDR2 YSYEKL. V lost 4 bases, J lost 11 bases, and 27 bases lay in between. CDR3 length: 17 residues. CDR3 sequence (DNA): TGCGCCAGCAGCCCCACACTCACAGGGAGAGGGGCCAAGGCCCAGCATTTT. Translation: CASSPTLTGRGAKAQHF.

This chain joins TRBV28 and TRBJ1-1; D unclear. Germline lookup yields CDR1 MDHEN and CDR2 SYDVKM. The CDR3 sequence is 13 residues long. The V end was cut by 3 bases, the J end by 2 bases, with 7 bases between. In DNA, the CDR3 is TGTGCCAGCAGTTTGGGAGAAAACACTGAAGCTTTCTTT. Translated: CASSLGENTEAFF. Using reference TRBV28 and TRBJ1-1 for the parts outside the CDR3, the full variable domain is DVKVTQSSRYLVKRTGEKVFLECVQDMDHENMFWYRQDPGLGLRLIYFSYDVKMKEKGDIPEGYSVSREKKERFSLILESASTNQTSMYLCASSLGENTEAFFGQGTRLTVV.